Listed below are T cell receptor beta chains from one sample, sequenced in a study of blood T cell repertoires in COVID-19. Profiled with immunoSEQ multiplex PCR; TCRdb holds only in-frame clones, not every one. Of approximately 230,000 clones in the sample, approximately 80% were seen once. Sequenced sample: PBMCs or T cells enriched from blood (not recorded which). These receptors were taken from a man aged 35 to 55 who had recovered from COVID-19. Each CDR3 is given with its conserved first and last residue. Fields, in order: V gene, clone size, J gene, D gene, CDR3 protein, CDR3 DNA. D genes are given only for firm matches. Rows may omit the clone size; those that give it use once, few, many or a size class.

TRBV3-1/TRBV3-2	-	TRBJ2-2	-	CASSQFSLGGGELFF	TGTGCCAGCAGCCAATTTAGTTTAGGCGGCGGGGAGCTGTTTTTT
TRBV28	-	TRBJ2-5	-	CASSSQETQYF	TGTGCCAGCAGCTCACAGGAGACCCAGTACTTC
TRBV6-5	-	TRBJ1-5	TRBD1	CASRDRGFTTQPQHF	TGTGCCAGCAGGGACAGGGGTTTCACAACTCAGCCCCAGCATTTT
TRBV28	-	TRBJ2-7	TRBD2	CASRGLGSGRIYEQYF	TGTGCCAGCAGGGGGTTGGGTAGCGGGAGGATATACGAGCAGTACTTC
TRBV4-3	-	TRBJ1-2	TRBD1	CASSQERGLETYGYTF	TGCGCCAGCAGCCAAGAGAGGGGGCTAGAGACCTATGGCTACACCTTC
TRBV15	-	TRBJ1-6	-	CATSRERGSNSPLHF	TGTGCCACCAGCAGAGAAAGGGGGAGTAATTCACCCCTCCACTTT
TRBV9	once	TRBJ2-3	TRBD1	CASSVGTGTTDTQYF	TGTGCCAGCAGCGTAGGGACAGGCACAACAGATACGCAGTATTTT
TRBV19	-	TRBJ1-4	-	CASSISGDEKLFF	TGTGCCAGTAGTATCTCAGGGGATGAAAAACTGTTTTTT
TRBV7-9	-	TRBJ1-6	-	CASSPLGYNSPLHF	TGTGCCAGCAGCCCCCTAGGCTATAATTCACCCCTCCACTTT
TRBV7-8	once	TRBJ2-1	TRBD2	CASSITSDNEQFF	TGTGCCAGCAGCATAACTAGCGACAATGAGCAGTTCTTC
TRBV28	once	TRBJ1-1	-	CASSLWGGLTEAFF	TGTGCCAGCAGTTTATGGGGAGGGCTCACTGAAGCTTTCTTT
TRBV7-2	-	TRBJ1-2	TRBD1	CASSPRQGRDGYTF	TGTGCCAGCAGTCCACGACAGGGCCGGGATGGCTACACCTTC
TRBV27	-	TRBJ2-7	-	CASRIITGSGEQYF	TGTGCCAGCAGAATAATTACAGGGTCTGGCGAGCAGTACTTC
TRBV11-1	-	TRBJ2-1	TRBD2	CASSLGLAINEQFF	TGTGCCAGCAGCCTTGGACTAGCGATAAATGAGCAGTTCTTC
TRBV6-6	-	TRBJ1-3	-	CASSHLGGNTIYF	TGTGCCAGCAGTCACCTCGGTGGAAACACCATATATTTT
TRBV28	once	TRBJ1-2	-	CASKPSGVANYGYTF	TGTGCCAGCAAACCCTCTGGAGTAGCTAACTATGGCTACACCTTC
TRBV4-1	-	TRBJ2-2	TRBD2	CASSLTGLAGGHTGELFF	TGCGCCAGCAGCCTAACGGGACTAGCGGGAGGCCACACCGGGGAGCTGTTTTTT
TRBV5-4	-	TRBJ1-6	-	CASSDRSSYNSPLHF	TGTGCCAGCAGCGACAGGAGCTCCTATAATTCACCCCTCCACTTT
TRBV2	-	TRBJ2-1	-	CASSAYGEQFF	TGTGCCAGCAGCGCTTACGGTGAGCAGTTCTTC
TRBV5-1	few	TRBJ2-5	-	CASSTGVSRETQYF	TGCGCCAGCAGCACCGGGGTCTCCCGAGAGACCCAGTACTTC
TRBV5-8	-	TRBJ1-2	TRBD1	CASSLISQGSYGYTF	TGTGCCAGCAGCTTGATCTCACAGGGGTCCTATGGCTACACCTTC
TRBV6-5	-	TRBJ2-7	-	CASSFSGDSYEQYF	TGTGCCAGCAGTTTCTCAGGGGATTCCTACGAGCAGTACTTC
TRBV6-1	-	TRBJ2-1	-	CASSEALFSGRGFF	TGTGCCAGCAGTGAAGCGCTATTTTCGGGCAGGGGGTTCTTC
TRBV27	-	TRBJ1-2	TRBD1	CASSLRTGPYYGYTF	TGTGCCAGCAGTTTACGGACAGGGCCCTACTATGGCTACACCTTC
TRBV9	-	TRBJ2-1	TRBD2	CASSSPPGGSYNEQFF	TGTGCCAGCAGCTCCCCCCCGGGGGGCTCCTACAATGAGCAGTTCTTC
TRBV18	-	TRBJ2-3	TRBD2	CASSPAAGGPADTQYF	TGTGCCAGCTCACCCGCAGCGGGAGGGCCCGCAGATACGCAGTATTTT
TRBV5-1	once	TRBJ1-2	-	CASGGVGPAYGYTF	TGCGCCAGCGGCGGGGTGGGGCCCGCCTATGGCTACACCTTC
TRBV9	-	TRBJ2-1	TRBD2	CASSGLGTTNNEQFF	TGTGCCAGCAGCGGCCTCGGGACTACCAACAATGAGCAGTTCTTC
TRBV2	-	TRBJ1-1	-	CASSEEMNTEAFF	TGTGCCAGCAGTGAGGAGATGAACACTGAAGCTTTCTTT
TRBV24-1	-	TRBJ2-3	TRBD1	CATSDPGQGADTQYF	TGTGCCACCAGTGATCCGGGACAGGGAGCAGATACGCAGTATTTT
TRBV5-1	-	TRBJ2-7	TRBD2	CASSPSGQGLYEQYF	TGCGCCAGCAGCCCTAGCGGGCAAGGCCTGTACGAGCAGTACTTC
TRBV5-1	-	TRBJ2-7	TRBD2	CARSLPGRGGAGLGSYEQYF	TGCGCCCGCAGCTTGCCGGGACGGGGGGGGGCGGGGCTCGGATCCTACGAGCAGTACTTC
TRBV5-1	-	TRBJ1-2	-	CASTGPGSGYTF	TGCGCCAGCACGGGTCCGGGGTCTGGCTACACCTTC